The clone carrying this TCR beta chain was counted once. Antigen specificity is unknown. Using immunoSEQ multiplex PCR, the repertoire was profiled, and TCRdb retains in-frame clones only, with some absent. The table has around 120,000 clones, more than 85% seen once. These data originate in a study of T cell responses to AZD1222 COVID-19 vaccine. Study results and limitations: Across spike, vaccine-associated CD4 TCRs were found, dominant at 160-218 and 743-854. As reported, nearly half of all spike-specific TCRs target variant regions that are unmutated.

Germline V gives CDR1 PRHDT, CDR2 FYEKMQ (reference sequence). V was shortened by 3 bases and J by 0 bases, with 11 bases between the two germline ends. This CDR3 contains 16 residues. The specimen was peripheral blood, collected on day 0 of AZD1222 vaccination. The TCR comes from an adult in good health. The V and J genes are TRBV13 and TRBJ2-2; a possible D gene is TRBD2 (6 bases). The CDR3 coding sequence is TGTGCCAGCAGCTTTCGTCTAGCGCCGAACACCGGGGAGCTGTTTTTT. Amino acids: CASSFRLAPNTGELFF.